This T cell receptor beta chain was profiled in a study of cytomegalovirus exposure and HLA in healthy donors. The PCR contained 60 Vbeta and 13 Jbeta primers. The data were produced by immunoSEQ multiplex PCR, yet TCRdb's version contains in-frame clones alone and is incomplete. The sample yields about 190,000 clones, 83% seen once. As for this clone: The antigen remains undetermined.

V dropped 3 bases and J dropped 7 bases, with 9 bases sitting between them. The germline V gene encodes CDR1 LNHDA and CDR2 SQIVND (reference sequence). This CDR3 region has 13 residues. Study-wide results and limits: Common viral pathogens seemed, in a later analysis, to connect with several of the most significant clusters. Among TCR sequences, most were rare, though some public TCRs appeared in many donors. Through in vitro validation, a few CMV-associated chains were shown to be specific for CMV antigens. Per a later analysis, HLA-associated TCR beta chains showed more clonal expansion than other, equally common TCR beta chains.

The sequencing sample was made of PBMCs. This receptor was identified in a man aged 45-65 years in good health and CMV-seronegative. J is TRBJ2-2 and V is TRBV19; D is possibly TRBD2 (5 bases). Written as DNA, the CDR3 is TGTGCCAGTAGTATGAGGGCGGGCGGGGAGCTGTTTTTT. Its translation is CASSMRAGGELFF.